These T cell receptor beta chains were read from a single sample in a study of T cell repertoires in cytomegalovirus infection. No antigen is known for these receptors. TCRdb redid the calling of the reads with MiXCR, one entry per CDR3 protein. The sample holds some 920,000 distinct CDR3 sequences, roughly 30% seen once. Here the sequenced sample was cultured CD8+ T cells from PBMCs, taken from culture after CMV antigen stimulation. Receptor source: a human donor in good health (CMV status not recorded). Some clones in this sample may be carry-over from other donors' samples. Both conserved end residues are part of each CDR3. D genes are given only for firm matches. Clone size is given for some rows only: seen once, a few or many times, or a class if the clone is expanded.

TRBD2	TRBV11-3	TRBJ2-7	few	CASSLKRGGEQYF	TGTGCCAGCAGCTTGAAACGGGGGGGAGAGCAGTACTTC
.	TRBV27	TRBJ1-4	.	CASSFGGVGEKLFF	TGTGCCAGCAGTTTTGGTGGAGTTGGAGAAAAACTGTTTTTT
.	TRBV7-3	TRBJ2-5	.	CASSSRPDTSVETQYF	TGTGCCAGCAGCTCCCGTCCGGACACAAGTGTAGAGACCCAGTACTTC
.	TRBV29-1	TRBJ1-1	.	CSVESGLNTEAFF	TGCAGCGTGGAGTCGGGGTTGAACACTGAAGCTTTCTTT
.	TRBV6-1	TRBJ2-3	few	CASSAGTPSTDTQYF	TGTGCCAGCAGTGCCGGGACACCGAGCACAGATACGCAGTATTTT
TRBD1	TRBV5-4	TRBJ1-1	.	CASSPGGAGDDAFF	TGTGCCAGCAGCCCAGGGGGGGCAGGGGATGATGCTTTCTTT
.	TRBV14	TRBJ2-2	many	CASMGLNTGELFF	TGTGCCAGCATGGGGCTGAACACCGGGGAGCTGTTTTTT
.	TRBV6-5	TRBJ1-2	.	CASSPSAGDGYTF	TGTGCCAGCAGTCCCTCTGCGGGGGATGGCTACACCTTC
.	TRBV2	TRBJ1-5	.	CASKDSGRPQHF	TGTGCCAGCAAGGACAGCGGACGGCCCCAGCATTTT
.	TRBV7-2	TRBJ2-2	many	CASSEGQYYTGELFF	TGTGCCAGCAGCGAAGGACAGTACTACACCGGGGAGCTGTTTTTT
TRBD1	TRBV19	TRBJ1-1	many	CASSWTGAQAAFF	TGTGCCAGTAGTTGGACAGGCGCCCAAGCAGCTTTCTTT
TRBD1	TRBV6-5	TRBJ1-5	.	CASKDRTGRNQPQHF	TGTGCCAGCAAGGACCGGACAGGGCGCAATCAGCCCCAGCATTTT
.	TRBV6-1	TRBJ1-5	.	CASGTYYGQPQHF	TGTGCCAGCGGGACATATTATGGTCAGCCCCAGCATTTT
TRBD1	TRBV5-1	TRBJ1-2	.	CASSGPGQGFYGYTF	TGCGCCAGCAGCGGCCCGGGACAGGGGTTCTATGGCTACACCTTC
.	TRBV20-1	TRBJ1-5	.	CSASSGGGNQPQHF	TGCAGTGCTTCCTCGGGGGGTGGCAATCAGCCCCAGCATTTT
TRBD2	TRBV9	TRBJ2-5	few	CASSPPTGGRETQYF	TGTGCCAGCAGCCCCCCGACGGGGGGGCGAGAGACCCAGTACTTC
TRBD2	TRBV6-1	TRBJ2-1	few	CASSVRLAGSSYNEQFF	TGTGCCAGCAGTGTGAGACTAGCGGGGAGCTCCTACAATGAGCAGTTCTTC
.	TRBV4-3	TRBJ2-3	.	CASSHRGVDTQYF	TGCGCCAGCAGCCACCGAGGGGTGGATACGCAGTATTTT
TRBD1	TRBV14	TRBJ1-4	once	CASSRLPGQYEKLFF	TGTGCCAGCAGCCGTCTACCGGGACAGTACGAAAAACTGTTTTTT